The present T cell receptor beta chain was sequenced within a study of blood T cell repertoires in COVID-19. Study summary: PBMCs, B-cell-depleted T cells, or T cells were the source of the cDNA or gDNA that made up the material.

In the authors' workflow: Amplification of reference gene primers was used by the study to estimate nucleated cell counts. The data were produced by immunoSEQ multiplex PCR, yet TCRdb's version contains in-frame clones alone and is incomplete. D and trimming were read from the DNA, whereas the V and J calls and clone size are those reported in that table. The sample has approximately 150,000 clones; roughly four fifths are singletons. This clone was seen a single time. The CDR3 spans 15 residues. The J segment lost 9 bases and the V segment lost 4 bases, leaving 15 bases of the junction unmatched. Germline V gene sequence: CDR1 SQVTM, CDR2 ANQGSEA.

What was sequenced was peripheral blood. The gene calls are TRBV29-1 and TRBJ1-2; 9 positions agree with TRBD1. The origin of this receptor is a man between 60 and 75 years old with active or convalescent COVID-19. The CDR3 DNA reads TGCAGCGTTGGTGGTGGGATACAGGGGGCTAGGAGCTACACCTTC. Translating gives CSVGGGIQGARSYTF.